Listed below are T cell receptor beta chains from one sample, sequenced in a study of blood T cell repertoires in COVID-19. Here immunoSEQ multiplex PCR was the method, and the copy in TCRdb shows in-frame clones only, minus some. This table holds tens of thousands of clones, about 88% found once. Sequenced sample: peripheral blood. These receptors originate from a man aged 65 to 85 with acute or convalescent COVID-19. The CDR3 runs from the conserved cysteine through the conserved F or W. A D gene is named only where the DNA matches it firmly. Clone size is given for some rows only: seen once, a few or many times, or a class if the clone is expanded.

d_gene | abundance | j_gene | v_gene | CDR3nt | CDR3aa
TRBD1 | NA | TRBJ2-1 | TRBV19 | TGTGCCAGTAGTCCAGGGACAGTGGGGGTAGATGAGCAGTTCTTC | CASSPGTVGVDEQFF
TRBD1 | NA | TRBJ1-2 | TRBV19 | TGTGCCAGTAGTATAAAATCCGGGACAGGGCTCTATGGCTACACCTTC | CASSIKSGTGLYGYTF
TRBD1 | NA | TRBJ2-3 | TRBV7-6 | TGTGCCAGCAGCGGATGGGACAGGGCCACCACAGATACGCAGTATTTT | CASSGWDRATTDTQYF
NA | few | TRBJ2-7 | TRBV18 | TGTGCCAGCTCACCACGGGGCCAGCTGTCCTACGAGCAGTACTTC | CASSPRGQLSYEQYF
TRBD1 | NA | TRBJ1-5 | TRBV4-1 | TGCGCCAGCAGCCAAGGGACAGGTATCAATCAGCCCCAGCATTTT | CASSQGTGINQPQHF
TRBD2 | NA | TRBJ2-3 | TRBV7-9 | TGTGCCAGCAGCTTAGGCCGGGAAGCGGGGGGCACAGATACGCAGTATTTT | CASSLGREAGGTDTQYF
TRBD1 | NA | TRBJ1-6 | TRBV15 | TGTGCCACCAGCCTGGGACAGCCCAGCTCCTATAATTCACCCCTCCACTTT | CATSLGQPSSYNSPLHF
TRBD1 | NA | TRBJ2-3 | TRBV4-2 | TGTGCCAGCAGCCAATTGGGACAGTGGGGGACAGATACGCAGTATTTT | CASSQLGQWGTDTQYF
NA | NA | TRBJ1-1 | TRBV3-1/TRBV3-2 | TGTGCCAGCAGCCAAGGTGACAGGACCACTGAAGCTTTCTTT | CASSQGDRTTEAFF
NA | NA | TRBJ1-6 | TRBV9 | TGTGCCAGCAGCGGGACGGGAGCTTCACCCCTCCACTTT | CASSGTGASPLHF
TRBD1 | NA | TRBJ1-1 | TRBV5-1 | TGCGCCAGCAGCTCCCAGGGGGGCAACACTGAAGCTTTCTTT | CASSSQGGNTEAFF
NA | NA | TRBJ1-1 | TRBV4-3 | TGCGCCAGCAGCCAGGGTATTTCGGGGAACACTGAAGCTTTCTTT | CASSQGISGNTEAFF
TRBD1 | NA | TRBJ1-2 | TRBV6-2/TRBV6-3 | TGTGCCAGCAGTTTCTCCCCGGGACAGCACTATGGCTACACCTTC | CASSFSPGQHYGYTF
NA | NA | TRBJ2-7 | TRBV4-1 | TGCGCCAGCAGCCATGCTATCACTTACGAGCAGTACTTC | CASSHAITYEQYF
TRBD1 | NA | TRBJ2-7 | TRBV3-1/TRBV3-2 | TGTGCCAGCAGCCAAGGGGGACAGTACTACGAGCAGTACTTC | CASSQGGQYYEQYF
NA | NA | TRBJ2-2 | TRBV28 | TGTGGGACGGGGGTCAGTCTAACCGGGGAGCTGTTTTTT | CGTGVSLTGELFF
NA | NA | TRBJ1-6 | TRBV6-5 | TGTGCCAGCAGGACTCCTTACTTAATAGATTCGCCCCTCCACTTT | CASRTPYLIDSPLHF
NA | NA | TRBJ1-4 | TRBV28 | TGTGCCAGCAGTTTTGGAGGGGCTAATGAAAAACTGTTTTTT | CASSFGGANEKLFF
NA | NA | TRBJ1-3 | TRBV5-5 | TGTGCCAGCAGGTTGGAGAGCTCTGGAAACACCATATATTTT | CASRLESSGNTIYF
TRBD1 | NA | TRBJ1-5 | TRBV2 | TGTGCCAGCAGGGGGACAGGGTTGAGCAATCAGCCCCAGCATTTT | CASRGTGLSNQPQHF
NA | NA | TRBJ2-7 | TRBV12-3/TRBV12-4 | TGTGCCAGCAGGTTGACGGGGGAGCAGTACTTC | CASRLTGEQYF
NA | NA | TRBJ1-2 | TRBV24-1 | TGTGCCACCAGTTCAGGGAACTATGGCTACACCTTC | CATSSGNYGYTF
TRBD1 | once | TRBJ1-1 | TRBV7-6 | TGTGCCATCGGGACAGGGGGCACTGAAGCTTTCTTT | CAIGTGGTEAFF
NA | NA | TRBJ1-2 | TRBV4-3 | TGCGCCAGCAGCCCCGCCCTCGGTCTTAATGACTACACCTTC | CASSPALGLNDYTF
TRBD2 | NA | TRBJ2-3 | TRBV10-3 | TGTGCCATCAGTGAGGGACTAGCGGGGGTTACAGATACGCAGTATTTT | CAISEGLAGVTDTQYF
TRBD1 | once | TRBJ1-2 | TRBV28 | TGTGCCAGCAGAGGTCGGGACAGGGAAGGGTGGAGCTATGGCTACACCTTC | CASRGRDREGWSYGYTF
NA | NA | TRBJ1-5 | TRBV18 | TGTGCCAGCTCCCCTACGGGGGGTGTCAATCAGCCCCAGCATTTT | CASSPTGGVNQPQHF
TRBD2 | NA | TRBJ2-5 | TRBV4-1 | TGCGCCAGCAGCCAAGATCCCAGCGGGGGCCCCGGAGAGACCCAGTACTTC | CASSQDPSGGPGETQYF
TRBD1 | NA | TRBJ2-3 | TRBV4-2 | TGTGCCAGCAGCCAAGGGACAGGGGGCGCAGATACGCAGTATTTT | CASSQGTGGADTQYF
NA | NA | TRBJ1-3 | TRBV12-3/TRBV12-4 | TGTGCCAGCAGTTTACGGGGGTACACCATATATTTT | CASSLRGYTIYF
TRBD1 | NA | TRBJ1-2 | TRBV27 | TGTGCCAGCAGACGATCCGACAGGGATAATGGCTACACCTTC | CASRRSDRDNGYTF
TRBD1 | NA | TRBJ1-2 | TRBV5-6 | TGTGCCAGCAGCTTCGCCGGGACAGGGGGTTCCTATGGCTACACCTTC | CASSFAGTGGSYGYTF
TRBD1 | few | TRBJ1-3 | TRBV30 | TGTGCCTGGAGTGTCCCCCCCGGGACAGTCTCTGGAAACACCATATATTTT | CAWSVPPGTVSGNTIYF
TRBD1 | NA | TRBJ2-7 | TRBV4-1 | TGCGCCAGCAGCTACCGGGACAGAGCCTACGAGCAGTACTTC | CASSYRDRAYEQYF
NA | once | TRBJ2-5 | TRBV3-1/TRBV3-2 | TGTGCCAGCAGCCCATCCGGAGGGACCCAGTACTTC | CASSPSGGTQYF
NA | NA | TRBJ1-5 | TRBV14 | TGTGCCAGCAGCCACGGGGGGAATCAGCCCCAGCATTTT | CASSHGGNQPQHF
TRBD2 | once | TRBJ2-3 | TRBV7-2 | TGTGCCAGCAGCTCGTACGGGGGGGGTGTGGAAGATACGCAGTATTTT | CASSSYGGGVEDTQYF
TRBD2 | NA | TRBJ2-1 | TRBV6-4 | TGTGCCAGCAGCTCCGGGACTAGCGGGGGCGCTCCCAATGAGCAGTTCTTC | CASSSGTSGGAPNEQFF
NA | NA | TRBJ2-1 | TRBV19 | TGTGCCAGTACCCCGCAGGGACTCAATGAGCAGTTCTTC | CASTPQGLNEQFF
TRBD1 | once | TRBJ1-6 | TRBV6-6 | TGTGCCAGCAGGAAAACAGGGGATTATAATTCACCCCTCCACTTT | CASRKTGDYNSPLHF